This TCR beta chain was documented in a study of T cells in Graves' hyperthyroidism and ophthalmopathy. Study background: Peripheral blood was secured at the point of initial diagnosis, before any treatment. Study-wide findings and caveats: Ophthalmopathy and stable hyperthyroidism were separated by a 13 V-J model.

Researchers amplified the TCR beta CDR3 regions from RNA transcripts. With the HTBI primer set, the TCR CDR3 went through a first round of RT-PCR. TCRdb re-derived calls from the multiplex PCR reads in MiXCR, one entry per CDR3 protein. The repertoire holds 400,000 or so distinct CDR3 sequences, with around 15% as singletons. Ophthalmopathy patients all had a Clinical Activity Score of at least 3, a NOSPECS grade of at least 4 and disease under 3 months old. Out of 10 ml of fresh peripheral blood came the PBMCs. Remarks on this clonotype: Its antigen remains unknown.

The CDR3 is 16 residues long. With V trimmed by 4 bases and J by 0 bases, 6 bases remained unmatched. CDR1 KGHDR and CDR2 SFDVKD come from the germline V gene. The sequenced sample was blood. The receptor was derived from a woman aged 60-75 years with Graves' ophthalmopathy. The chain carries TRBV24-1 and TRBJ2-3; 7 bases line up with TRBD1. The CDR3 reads CATSEKGQYSTDTQYF. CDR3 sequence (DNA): TGTGCCACCAGTGAAAAGGGACAGTACAGCACAGATACGCAGTATTTT.